This T cell receptor (beta chain) was observed in a study of shared clonotypes between healthy human individuals (dated by TCRdb to the early 2020s). Background on the whole study: The cohort comprised a couple of women and a few men aged 18 to 49 years. The study deeply sequenced blood TCR repertoires of about 5 healthy adults to estimate repertoire size and the extent of clonotype sharing between individuals. Different laboratories and diverse techniques were used to prepare libraries and sequence TCR repertoires, to increase sequencing depth and limit assay-specific biases. Between about 0.8 and 8.9 billion PBMCs per donor were obtained by leukapheresis. For each donor, CD4 naive and CD4 memory were each given three plates, CD8 naive was given two plates, and CD8 memory was given one plate. Paper-wide results and their limitations: Compared with non-shared clonotypes, clonotypes shared by all four sorted-subset donors had higher generation probabilities. Incomplete sequencing was indicated by rarefaction of sorted-subset datasets, despite the large sequencing depth. Only blood was sampled, and tissue TCR repertoires likely differ from those in blood. Naive subsets generally had larger estimated clonotype richness than memory subsets did. Pairwise subsampling led to the expectation that sequencing depth would affect the degree of clonotype sharing among donors. About 5% of naive CD4, more than 3% of naive CD8, roughly 2.5% of memory CD4, and about 0.4% of memory CD8 clonotypes were shared across a few donors. Because the study included a small number of donors, the genetic and exposure-history diversity represented was limited.

Using the deep immunoSEQ assay, TCR CDR3 regions were amplified from genomic DNA by multiplex PCR. For each cell subset, the extracted genomic DNA was distributed evenly across all wells of several immunoSEQ 96-well plates, and each plate served as one replicate. For sorted subsets, each replicate PCR was loaded with approximately 190 ng genomic DNA, equivalent to 30,000 to 35,000 T cell genomes. The purified libraries were quantified using a Qubit 3.0 fluorometer, sized with a Bioanalyzer 2100, and then quantified again using the KAPA Library Quantification kit. Every immunoSEQ 96-well plate was sequenced on a separate single-read 150-cycle Illumina NextSeq 550 flow cell. The paper's data handling went like this. Because only junctional sequences without quality scores were contained in the immunoSEQ output, filtering matching that applied to full-length reads could not be performed. To assign V/J genes and CDR3, sequences were annotated using PyIR, a Python wrapper for IgBLAST v1.9, with IMGT germline references. Reads with weak V/J assignments (E-value above 1e-6), missing CDR3, stop codons, out-of-frame junctions, or ambiguous translated residues were removed. V3J clonotypes were defined by identical inferred V gene, J gene, and CDR3 amino acid sequence. Percentage overlap between repertoires was computed as shared unique clonotypes divided by the size of the smaller repertoire. Richness of each repertoire was evaluated using RTK rarefaction, the Chao1 estimator, and Recon v2.1 estimates of unobserved clonotypes. Generation probabilities for all TCRbeta clonotypes obtained by the gDNA method from a handful of donors were computed using OLGA. The immuneACCESS repertoire file appears here via TCRdb, limited to in-frame rearrangements. These files lack a portion of the clones; in checked studies, under half of the deficit traces to unresolved V genes, and the cause of the others is not known. D and trimming were read from the DNA, whereas the V and J calls and clone size are those reported in that table. This sample comprises about 1.1 million clones, 70% to 80% of them detected only once. Clones ranked in the top ten supply 0.7% to 0.95% of the sample.

Healthy HIV-negative adults with no recently reported acute infections or vaccinations were included as donors. Only Caucasian adults living in Nashville, Tennessee, USA were represented among the donors. CD4+ T cells were enriched by magnetic negative selection, after which naive cells were positively selected on CD45RA and the negative fraction was taken as the memory subset. Blood was collected by leukapheresis, and PBMCs were isolated by Ficoll-Histopaque density gradient centrifugation and then cryopreserved in liquid nitrogen vapor phase. Analytical flow cytometry was used to check the purity and quantity of every magnetically sorted T cell population. Each sorted fraction had its genomic DNA isolated and then quantified by UV absorbance on a Nanodrop 2000c. The count of this clone is one. Its antigen is not yet known. It has no much larger one-base neighbor in the sample; base qualities were not kept.

The CDR3 contains 17 residues, cysteine and phenylalanine counted. CDR3 DNA only is kept here, 51 bases in frame from base 1. CDR1 is given as SGHRS and CDR2 as YFSETQ, both from the germline V gene. V is cut by 0 bases and J by 0 bases, and the space between the germline ends is 13 bases. Recombination connected TRBV5-1 to TRBJ1-3; the D region possibly corresponds to TRBD1 (5 bases align). The TCR comes from a man between 18 and 29 years old in good health. Some clones in this sample may be carry-over from other donors' samples. The source material was memory CD4+ T cells from PBMCs. The cell subset or site label here, explained by the study, means: CD45RA-negative fraction. The DNA sequence is TGCGCCAGCAGCTTGGGGGGGACCGCTACCTCTGGAAACACCATATATTTT. The resulting protein is CASSLGGTATSGNTIYF.